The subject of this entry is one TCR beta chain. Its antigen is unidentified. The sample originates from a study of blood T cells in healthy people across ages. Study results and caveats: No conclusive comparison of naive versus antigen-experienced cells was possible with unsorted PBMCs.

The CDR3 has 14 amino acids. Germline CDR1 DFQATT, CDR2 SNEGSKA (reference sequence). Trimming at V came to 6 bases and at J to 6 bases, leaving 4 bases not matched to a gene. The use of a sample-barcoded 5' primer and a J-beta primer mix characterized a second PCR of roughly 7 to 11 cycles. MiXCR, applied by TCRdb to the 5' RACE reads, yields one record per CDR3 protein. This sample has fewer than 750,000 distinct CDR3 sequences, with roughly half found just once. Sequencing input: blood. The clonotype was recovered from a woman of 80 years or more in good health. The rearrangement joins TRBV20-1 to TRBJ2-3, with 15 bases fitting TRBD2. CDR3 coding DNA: TGCAGTGCAGACGGGACTAGCGGGGGGGATACGCAGTATTTT. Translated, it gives CSADGTSGGDTQYF.